This TCR beta chain was sequenced for a study of T cell changes during pregnancy in multiple sclerosis. The protocol was immunoSEQ multiplex PCR, while the TCRdb copy is restricted to in-frame clones and leaves out a portion. The sample holds tens of thousands of clones, 89% seen once. This clone was counted once. In germline, CDR1 is SGDLS, CDR2 YYNGEE. The CDR3 consists of 17 residues. Trimming removed 2 bases from V and 0 bases from J; junction bases left unmatched: 7. This rearrangement joins TRBV9 to TRBJ2-1; 8 positions agree with TRBD2. This TCR was recovered from a female donor in good health, enrolled as a control in a pregnancy study. Sequencing used peripheral blood, obtained in the first trimester of pregnancy. CDR3 residues: CASSVGGGGSSYNEQFF. The DNA for the CDR3 is TGTGCCAGCAGCGTTGGCGGCGGGGGGAGCTCCTACAATGAGCAGTTCTTC. The entire variable domain, with the rest obtained from reference TRBV9 and TRBJ2-1, is as follows: DSGVTQTPKHLITATGQRVTLRCSPRSGDLSVYWYQQSLDQGLQFLIQYYNGEERAKGNILERFSAQQFPDLHSELNLSSLELGDSALYFCASSVGGGGSSYNEQFFGPGTRLTVL.